Sequencing of this T cell receptor (beta chain) was carried out in a study of blood T cells in healthy people across ages. Alongside a J-beta primer mix, a sample-barcoded 5' primer served in a second PCR lasting roughly 6 to 11 cycles. TCRdb independently ran MiXCR on the 5' RACE reads; one entry per CDR3 protein. Altogether 1.5 million to 2 million distinct CDR3 sequences are present, 35% to 50% being singletons, with the ten largest covering 23%. Germline CDR1 DFQATT, CDR2 SNEGSKA (reference sequence). J was trimmed by 8 bases and V by 5 bases; bases with no gene match: 13. There are 14 residues in the CDR3.

Source material: blood. The receptor comes from a human donor in good health. This chain uses TRBV20-1 with TRBJ1-2; 8 bases map to TRBD1. In DNA, the CDR3 is TGCAGTGCTGTTCGCCCTGGGACAGGCCCGGGCTACACCTTC. As protein: CSAVRPGTGPGYTF.